The subject of this entry is one T cell receptor beta chain. Original processing methods: Reference gene primers were amplified, and this amplification served to estimate nucleated cell counts. The table came from immunoSEQ multiplex PCR; TCRdb's copy has only in-frame clones and leaves some out. V, J and clone size reflect that table, while D and trimming were determined from the DNA. The sample shows about 160,000 clones, 81% of them seen only once. Cohort allocation depended upon clinical history that participants reported. The sample originates from a study of blood T cell repertoires in COVID-19. The wider study: Samples of COVID-19 (acute and convalescent) were obtained from the United States, Italy and Spain.

The germline V gene has CDR1 LNHDA and CDR2 SQIVND (reference sequence). The CDR3 contains 13 residues. Trimming pared 7 bases from V and 5 bases from J, leaving 14 bases between. This receptor was obtained from a middle-aged woman with acute COVID-19. The source material was PBMCs or T cells enriched from blood (not recorded which). The V call is TRBV19, the J call TRBJ1-2; D unresolved. In DNA, the CDR3 is TGTGCCAGTACACCTGGCGGCGCGTATGGCTACACCTTC. Its translation is CASTPGGAYGYTF.